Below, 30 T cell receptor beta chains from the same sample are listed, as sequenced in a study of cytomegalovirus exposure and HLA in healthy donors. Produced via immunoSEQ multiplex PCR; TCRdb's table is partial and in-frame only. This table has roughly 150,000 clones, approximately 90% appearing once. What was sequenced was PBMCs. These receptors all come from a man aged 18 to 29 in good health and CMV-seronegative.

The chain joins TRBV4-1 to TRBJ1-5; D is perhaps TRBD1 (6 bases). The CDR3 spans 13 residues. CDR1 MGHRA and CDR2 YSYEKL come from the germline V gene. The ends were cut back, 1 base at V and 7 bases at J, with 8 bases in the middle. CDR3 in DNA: TGCGCCAGCAGCCAAGCAGGGGCCCAGCCCCAGCATTTT. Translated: CASSQAGAQPQHF.

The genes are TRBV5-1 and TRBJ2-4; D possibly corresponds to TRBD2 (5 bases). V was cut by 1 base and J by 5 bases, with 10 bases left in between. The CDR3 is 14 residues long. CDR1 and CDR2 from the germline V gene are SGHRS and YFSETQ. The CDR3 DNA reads TGCGCCAGCAGCTTGACTCGGGATCAAAACATTCAGTACTTC. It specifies CASSLTRDQNIQYF. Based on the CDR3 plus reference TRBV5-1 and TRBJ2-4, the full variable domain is KAGVTQTPRYLIKTRGQQVTLSCSPISGHRSVSWYQQTPGQGLQFLFEYFSETQRNKGNFPGRFSGRQFSNSRSEMNVSTLELGDSALYLCASSLTRDQNIQYFGAGTRLSVL.

This CDR3 is CASSYLGAVQLYNEQFF. The DNA of the CDR3 is TGTGCCAGCAGTTATTTGGGAGCGGTACAACTATACAATGAGCAGTTCTTC. The rearrangement joins TRBV27 to TRBJ2-1; a weak D match, TRBD2 (5 bases). V was trimmed by 4 bases and J by 4 bases, leaving 20 bases between them. Germline lookup yields CDR1 MNHEY and CDR2 SMNVEV (reference sequence). The CDR3 has 17 amino acids.

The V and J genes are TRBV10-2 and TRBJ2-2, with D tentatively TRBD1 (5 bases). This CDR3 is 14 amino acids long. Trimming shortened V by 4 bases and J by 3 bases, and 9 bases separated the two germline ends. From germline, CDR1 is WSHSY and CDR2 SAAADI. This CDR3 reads CASSVEGDTGELFF. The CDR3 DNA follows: TGCGCCAGCAGTGTCGAAGGGGACACCGGGGAGCTGTTTTTT.

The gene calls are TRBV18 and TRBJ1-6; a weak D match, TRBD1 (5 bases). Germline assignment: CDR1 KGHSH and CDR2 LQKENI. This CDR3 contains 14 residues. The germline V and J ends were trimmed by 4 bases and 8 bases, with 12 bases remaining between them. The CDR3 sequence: CASSLQGLDSPLHF. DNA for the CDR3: TGTGCCAGCTCACTCCAGGGATTGGATTCACCCCTCCACTTT. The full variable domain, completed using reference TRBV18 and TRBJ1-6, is NAGVMQNPRHLVRRRGQEARLRCSPMKGHSHVYWYRQLPEEGLKFMVYLQKENIIDESGMPKERFSAEFPKEGPSILRIQQVVRGDSAAYFCASSLQGLDSPLHFGNGTRLTVT.

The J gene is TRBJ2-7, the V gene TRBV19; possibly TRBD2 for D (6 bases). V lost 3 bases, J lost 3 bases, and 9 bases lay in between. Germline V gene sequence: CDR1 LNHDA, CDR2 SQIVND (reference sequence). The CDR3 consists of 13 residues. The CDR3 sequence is CASSIAGGYEQYF. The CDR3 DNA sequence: TGTGCCAGTAGTATCGCCGGGGGCTACGAGCAGTACTTC.

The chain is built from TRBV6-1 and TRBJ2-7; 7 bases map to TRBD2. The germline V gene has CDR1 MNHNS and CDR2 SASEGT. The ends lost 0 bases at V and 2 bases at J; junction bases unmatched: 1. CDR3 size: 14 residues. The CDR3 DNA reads TGTGCCAGCAGTGAAGCGGGAGGGGCCTACGAGCAGTACTTC. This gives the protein CASSEAGGAYEQYF.

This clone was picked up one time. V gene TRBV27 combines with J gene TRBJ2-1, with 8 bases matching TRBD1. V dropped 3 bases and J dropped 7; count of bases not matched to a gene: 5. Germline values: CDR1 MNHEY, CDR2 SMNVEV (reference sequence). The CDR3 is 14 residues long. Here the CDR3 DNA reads TGTGCCAGCAGTTTCCAGGGGGCTGGGAATGAGCAGTTCTTC. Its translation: CASSFQGAGNEQFF.

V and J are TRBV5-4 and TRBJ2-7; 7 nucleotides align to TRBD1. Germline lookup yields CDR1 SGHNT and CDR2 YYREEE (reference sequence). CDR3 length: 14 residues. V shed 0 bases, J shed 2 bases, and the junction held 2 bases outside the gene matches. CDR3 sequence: CASSLAGTAYEQYV. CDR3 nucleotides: TGTGCCAGCAGCTTGGCCGGGACAGCCTACGAGCAGTACGTC.

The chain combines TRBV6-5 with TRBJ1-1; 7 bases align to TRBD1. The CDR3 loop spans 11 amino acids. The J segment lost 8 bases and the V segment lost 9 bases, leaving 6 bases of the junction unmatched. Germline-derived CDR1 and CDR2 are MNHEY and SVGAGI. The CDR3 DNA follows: TGTGCCAGTACAGGGGCCTTGGAAGCTTTCTTT. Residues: CASTGALEAFF.

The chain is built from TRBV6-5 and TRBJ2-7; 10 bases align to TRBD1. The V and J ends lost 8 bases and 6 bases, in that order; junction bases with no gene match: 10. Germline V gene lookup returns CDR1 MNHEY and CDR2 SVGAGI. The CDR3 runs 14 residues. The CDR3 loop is CASQGGTGAVEQYF. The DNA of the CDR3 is TGTGCCAGCCAGGGGGGGACAGGGGCAGTCGAGCAGTACTTC.

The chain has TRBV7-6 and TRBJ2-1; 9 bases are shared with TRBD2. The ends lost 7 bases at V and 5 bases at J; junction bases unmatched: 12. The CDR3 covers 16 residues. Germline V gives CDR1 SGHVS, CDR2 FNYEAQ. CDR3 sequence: CASNPKVASGDNEQFF. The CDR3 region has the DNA TGTGCCAGCAACCCGAAGGTGGCTAGCGGGGACAATGAGCAGTTCTTC.

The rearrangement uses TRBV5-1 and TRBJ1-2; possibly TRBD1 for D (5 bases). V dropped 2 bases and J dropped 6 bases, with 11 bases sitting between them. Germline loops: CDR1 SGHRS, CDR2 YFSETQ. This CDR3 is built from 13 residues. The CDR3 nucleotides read TGCGCCAGCAGCTTCTCGGGGGTAGATGGCTACACCTTC. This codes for CASSFSGVDGYTF.

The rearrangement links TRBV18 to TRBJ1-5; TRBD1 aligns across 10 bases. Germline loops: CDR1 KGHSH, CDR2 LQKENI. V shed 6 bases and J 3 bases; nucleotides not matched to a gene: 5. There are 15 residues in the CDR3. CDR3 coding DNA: TGTGCCAGCTCGTCCGGGACAGGGGACAATCAGCCCCAGCATTTT. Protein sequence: CASSSGTGDNQPQHF.

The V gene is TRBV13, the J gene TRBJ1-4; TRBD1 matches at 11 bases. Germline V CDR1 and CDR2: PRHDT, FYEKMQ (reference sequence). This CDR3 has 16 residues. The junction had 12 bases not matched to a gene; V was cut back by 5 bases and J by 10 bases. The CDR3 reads CASSLVSGQGVGKLFF. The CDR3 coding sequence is TGTGCCAGCAGCCTAGTCTCGGGACAGGGGGTAGGAAAACTGTTTTTT.

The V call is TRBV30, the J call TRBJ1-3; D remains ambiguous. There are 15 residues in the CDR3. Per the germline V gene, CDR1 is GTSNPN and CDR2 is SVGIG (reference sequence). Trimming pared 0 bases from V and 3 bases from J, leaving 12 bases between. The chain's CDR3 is CAWSVSGTGGNTIYF. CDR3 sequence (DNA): TGTGCCTGGAGTGTCTCGGGAACGGGTGGAAACACCATATATTTT. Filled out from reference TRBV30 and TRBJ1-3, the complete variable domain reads SQTIHQWPATLVQPVGSPLSLECTVEGTSNPNLYWYRQAAGRGLQLLFYSVGIGQISSEVPQNLSASRPQDRQFILSSKKLLLSDSGFYLCAWSVSGTGGNTIYFGEGSWLTVV.

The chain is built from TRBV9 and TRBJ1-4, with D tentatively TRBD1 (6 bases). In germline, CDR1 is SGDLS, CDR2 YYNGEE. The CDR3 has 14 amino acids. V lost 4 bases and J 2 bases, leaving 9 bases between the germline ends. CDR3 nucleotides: TGTGCCAGCAGCCCGAGGGGGACTAATGAAAAACTGTTTTTT. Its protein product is CASSPRGTNEKLFF.

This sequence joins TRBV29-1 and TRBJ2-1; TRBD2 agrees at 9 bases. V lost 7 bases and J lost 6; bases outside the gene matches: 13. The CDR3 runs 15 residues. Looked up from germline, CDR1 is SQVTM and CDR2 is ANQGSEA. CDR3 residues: CSASRGGGGFNEQFF. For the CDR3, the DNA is TGCAGCGCGTCCCGGGGCGGGGGGGGTTTCAATGAGCAGTTCTTC.

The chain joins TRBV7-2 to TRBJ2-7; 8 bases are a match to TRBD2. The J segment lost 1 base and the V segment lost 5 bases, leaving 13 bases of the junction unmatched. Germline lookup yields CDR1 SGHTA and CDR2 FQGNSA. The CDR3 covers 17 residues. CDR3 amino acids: CASSPIPAGGASYEQYV. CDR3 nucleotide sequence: TGTGCCAGCAGCCCAATTCCTGCGGGGGGTGCTTCCTACGAGCAGTACGTC.

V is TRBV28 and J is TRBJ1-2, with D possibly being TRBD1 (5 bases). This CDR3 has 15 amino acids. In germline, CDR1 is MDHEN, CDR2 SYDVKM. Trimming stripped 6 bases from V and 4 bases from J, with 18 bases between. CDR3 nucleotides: TGTGCCAGCAGGTTCGGACACTCTTTGGGCTATGGCTACACCTTC. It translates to CASRFGHSLGYGYTF.

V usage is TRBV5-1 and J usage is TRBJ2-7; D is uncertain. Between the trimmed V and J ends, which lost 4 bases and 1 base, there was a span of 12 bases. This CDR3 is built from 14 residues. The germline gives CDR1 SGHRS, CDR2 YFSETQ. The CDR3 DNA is TGCGCCAGCAGCCCCGGTCGCACGTCCTACGAGCAGTACTTC. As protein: CASSPGRTSYEQYF.

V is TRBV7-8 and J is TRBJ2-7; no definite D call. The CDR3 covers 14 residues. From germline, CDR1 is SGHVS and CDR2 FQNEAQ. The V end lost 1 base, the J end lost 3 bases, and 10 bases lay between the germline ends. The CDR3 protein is CASSLGPAVYEQYV. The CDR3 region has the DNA TGTGCCAGCAGCTTAGGACCCGCGGTCTACGAGCAGTACGTC.

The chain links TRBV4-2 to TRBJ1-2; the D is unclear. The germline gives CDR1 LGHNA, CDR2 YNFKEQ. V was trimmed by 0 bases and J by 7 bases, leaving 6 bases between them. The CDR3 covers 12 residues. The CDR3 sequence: CASSQETRGYTF. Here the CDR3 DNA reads TGTGCCAGCAGCCAAGAAACACGTGGCTACACCTTC.

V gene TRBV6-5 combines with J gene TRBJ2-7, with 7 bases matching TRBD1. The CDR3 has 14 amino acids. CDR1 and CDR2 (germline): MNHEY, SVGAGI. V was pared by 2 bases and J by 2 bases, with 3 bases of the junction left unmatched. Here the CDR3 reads CASSYGTVPYEQYF. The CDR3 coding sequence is TGTGCCAGCAGTTACGGGACAGTGCCCTACGAGCAGTACTTC.

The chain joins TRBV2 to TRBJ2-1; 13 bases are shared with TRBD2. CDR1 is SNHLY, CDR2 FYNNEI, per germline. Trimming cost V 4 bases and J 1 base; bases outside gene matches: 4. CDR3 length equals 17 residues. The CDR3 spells CASSGLAGGRSYNEQFF. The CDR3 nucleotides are TGTGCCAGCAGTGGACTAGCGGGAGGACGATCCTACAATGAGCAGTTCTTC.

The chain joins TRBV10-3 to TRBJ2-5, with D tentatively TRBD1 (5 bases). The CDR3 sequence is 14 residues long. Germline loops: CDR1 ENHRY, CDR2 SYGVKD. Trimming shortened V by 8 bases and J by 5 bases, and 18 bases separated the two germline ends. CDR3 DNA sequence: TGTGCCATCTCTTTTCAGGGTACGGAGGAGACCCAGTACTTC. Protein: CAISFQGTEETQYF.

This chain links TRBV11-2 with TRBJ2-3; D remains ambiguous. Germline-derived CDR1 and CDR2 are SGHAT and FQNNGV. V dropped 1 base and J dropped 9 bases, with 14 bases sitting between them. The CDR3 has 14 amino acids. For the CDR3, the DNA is TGTGCCAGCAGCTTAGCGGTGGGCGCAAGAACGCAGTATTTT. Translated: CASSLAVGARTQYF.

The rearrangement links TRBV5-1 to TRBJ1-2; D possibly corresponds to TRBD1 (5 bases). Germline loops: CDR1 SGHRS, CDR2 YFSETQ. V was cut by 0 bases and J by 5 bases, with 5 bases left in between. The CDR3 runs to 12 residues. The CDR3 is CASSLEGYGYTF. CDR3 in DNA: TGCGCCAGCAGCTTGGAGGGGTATGGCTACACCTTC.

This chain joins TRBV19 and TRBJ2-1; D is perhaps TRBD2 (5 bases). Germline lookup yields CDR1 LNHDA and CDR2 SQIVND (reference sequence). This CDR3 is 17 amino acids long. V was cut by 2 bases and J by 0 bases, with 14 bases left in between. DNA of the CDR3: TGTGCCAGTAGTATAATCAGCGGCAGGAGCTCCTACAATGAGCAGTTCTTC. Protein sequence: CASSIISGRSSYNEQFF.

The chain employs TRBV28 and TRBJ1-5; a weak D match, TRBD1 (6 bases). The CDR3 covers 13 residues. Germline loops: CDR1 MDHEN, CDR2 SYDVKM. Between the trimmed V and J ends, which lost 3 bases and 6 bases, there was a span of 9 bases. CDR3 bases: TGTGCCAGCAGTTTTCAGGGGCCTCAGCCCCAGCATTTT. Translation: CASSFQGPQPQHF.